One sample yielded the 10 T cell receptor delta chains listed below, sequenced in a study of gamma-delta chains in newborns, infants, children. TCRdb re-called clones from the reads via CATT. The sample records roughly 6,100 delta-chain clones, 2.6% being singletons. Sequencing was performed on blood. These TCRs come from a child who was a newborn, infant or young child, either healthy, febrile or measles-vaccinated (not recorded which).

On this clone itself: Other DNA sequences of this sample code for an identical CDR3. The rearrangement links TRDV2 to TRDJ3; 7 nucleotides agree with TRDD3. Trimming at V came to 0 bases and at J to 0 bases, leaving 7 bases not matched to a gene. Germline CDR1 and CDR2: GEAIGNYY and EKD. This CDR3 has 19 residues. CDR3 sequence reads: CACDTAGGPSSWDTRQMFF. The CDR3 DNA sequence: TGTGCCTGTGACACCGCTGGGGGCCCCAGCTCCTGGGACACCCGACAGATGTTTTTC.

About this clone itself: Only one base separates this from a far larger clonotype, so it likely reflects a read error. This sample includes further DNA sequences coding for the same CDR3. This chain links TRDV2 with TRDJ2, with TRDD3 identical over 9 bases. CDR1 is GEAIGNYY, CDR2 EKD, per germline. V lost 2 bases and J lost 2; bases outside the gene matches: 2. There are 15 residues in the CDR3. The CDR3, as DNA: TGTGCCTGTGACATACTGGGGGACTTGACAGCACAACTCTTCTTT. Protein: CACDILGDLTAQLFF.

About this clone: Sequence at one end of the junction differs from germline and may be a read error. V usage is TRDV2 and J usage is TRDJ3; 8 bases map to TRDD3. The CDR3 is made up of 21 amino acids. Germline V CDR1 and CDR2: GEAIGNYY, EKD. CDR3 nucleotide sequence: TGTGCCTGTGACACCGGGGGACTACTGGGGGTCAACTCCTGGGACACCCGACAGACGTTTTTC. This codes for CACDTGGLLGVNSWDTRQTFF.

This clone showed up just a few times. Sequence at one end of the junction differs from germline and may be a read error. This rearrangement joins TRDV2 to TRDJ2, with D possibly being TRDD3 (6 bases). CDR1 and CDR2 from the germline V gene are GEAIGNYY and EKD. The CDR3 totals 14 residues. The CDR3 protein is CACGKWGVTARLFF. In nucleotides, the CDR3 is TGTGCCTGTGGCAAATGGGGGGTGACAGCACGACTCTTCTTT.

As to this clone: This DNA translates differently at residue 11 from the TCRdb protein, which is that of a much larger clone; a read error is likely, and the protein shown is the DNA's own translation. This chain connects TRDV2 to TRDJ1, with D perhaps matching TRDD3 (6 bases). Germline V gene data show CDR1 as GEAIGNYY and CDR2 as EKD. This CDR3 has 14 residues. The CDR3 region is CACDTVGIHDELIF. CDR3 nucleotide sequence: TGTGCCTGTGACACCGTGGGGATCCACGATGAACTCATCTTT.

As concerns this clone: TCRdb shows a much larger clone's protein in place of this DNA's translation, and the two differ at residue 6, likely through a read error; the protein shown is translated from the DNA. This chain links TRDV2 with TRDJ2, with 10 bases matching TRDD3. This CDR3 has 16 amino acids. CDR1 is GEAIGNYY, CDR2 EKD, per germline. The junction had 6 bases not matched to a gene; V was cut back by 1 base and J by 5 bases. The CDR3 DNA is TGTGCCTGTGACACTCCTATACTGGGGGATACAGCACAACTCTTCTTT. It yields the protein CACDTPILGDTAQLFF.

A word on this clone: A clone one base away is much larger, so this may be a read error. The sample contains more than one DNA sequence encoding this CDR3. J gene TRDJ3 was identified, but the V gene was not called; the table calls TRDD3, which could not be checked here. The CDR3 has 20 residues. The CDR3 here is CACDTVLGDTRSWDTRQMFF. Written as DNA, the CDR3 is TGTGCCTGTGACACCGTACTGGGGGATACCCGCTCCTGGGACACCCGCCAGATGTTTTTC.

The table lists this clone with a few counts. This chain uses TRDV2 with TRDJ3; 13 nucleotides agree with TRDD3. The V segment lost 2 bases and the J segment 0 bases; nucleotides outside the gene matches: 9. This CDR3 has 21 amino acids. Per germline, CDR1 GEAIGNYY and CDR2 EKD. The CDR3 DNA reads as TGTGCCTGTGACAAAGTACTGGGGGATACGCGGAGCTCCTGGGACACCCGACAGATGTTTTTC. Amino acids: CACDKVLGDTRSSWDTRQMFF.

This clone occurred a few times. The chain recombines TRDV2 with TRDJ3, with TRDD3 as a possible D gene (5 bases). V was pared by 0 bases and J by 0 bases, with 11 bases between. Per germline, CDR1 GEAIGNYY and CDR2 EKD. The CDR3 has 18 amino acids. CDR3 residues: CACDTAGSLSWDTRQMFF. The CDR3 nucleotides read TGTGCCTGTGACACCGCTGGGAGCCTCTCCTGGGACACCCGACAGATGTTTTTC.

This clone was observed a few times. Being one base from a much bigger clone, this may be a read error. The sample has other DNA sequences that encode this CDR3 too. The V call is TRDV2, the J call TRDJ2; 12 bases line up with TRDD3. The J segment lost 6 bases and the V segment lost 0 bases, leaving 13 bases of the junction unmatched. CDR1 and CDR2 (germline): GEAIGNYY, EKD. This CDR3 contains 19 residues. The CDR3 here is CACDTVPILGDTMAAQLFF. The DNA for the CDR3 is TGTGCCTGTGACACCGTCCCTATACTGGGGGATACCATGGCAGCACAACTCTTCTTT.